The present TCR beta chain was sequenced within a study of early T cells in non-severe SARS-CoV-2 infection. Study-level information: With bulk RNA from unsorted whole blood as input, sequencing yielded unpaired chains.

The sample holds a few counts of this clonotype. The V and J ends lost 11 bases and 3 bases, in that order; junction bases with no gene match: 7. The CDR3 sequence is 14 residues long. Germline-derived CDR1 and CDR2 are ENHRY and SYGVKD. Unique molecular identifiers (one per individual cDNA molecule) were attached. TCRdb fed the 5' RACE reads into MiXCR, producing one record per CDR3 protein. The sample carries some 58,000 distinct CDR3 sequences, 10% to 15% recorded once. The TCR originated in an adult who was a healthcare worker with PCR-confirmed SARS-CoV-2 infection or an uninfected control (not recorded which). The chain employs TRBV10-3 and TRBJ2-2; the match to TRBD1 covers 9 bases. The sample comprised whole blood. In nucleotides, the CDR3 is TGTGCCGCGTCCCGGGACAGGGACACCGGGGAGCTGTTTTTT. Protein: CAASRDRDTGELFF.